This TCR beta chain was sequenced during a study of T cells after yellow fever vaccination. The CDR3 totals 16 residues. CDR1 is SGHNT and CDR2 is YYREEE in the germline V gene (reference sequence). The ends lost 3 bases at V and 5 bases at J; junction bases unmatched: 7. TCRdb re-derived calls from the 5' RACE reads in MiXCR, one entry per CDR3 protein. The sample lists some 390,000 distinct CDR3 sequences, 18% occurring once. The sample in question was PBMCs, obtained before the yellow fever booster vaccination. The receptor comes from a man in his late teens or twenties who received the YFV17D yellow fever vaccine. The chain employs TRBV5-4 and TRBJ2-2, with 10 bases matching TRBD1. The CDR3 bases are TGTGCCAGCAGCTCCTGGGGGACAGGGGAAACCGGGGAGCTGTTTTTT. Translation gives CASSSWGTGETGELFF.